This TCR beta chain stems from a study of metastatic and nonmetastatic thyroid tumors. The overall study: Thyroid patients, malignant and benign, had repertoires compared across blood and tumor or nodule tissue. Overall study findings and caveats: Within blood and tumor, benign nodules reportedly had significantly lower TCR beta diversity than malignant thyroid tumors did.

CDR3 size: 15 residues. Deletions cut 0 bases from V and 6 bases from J, with 15 bases between. Germline V CDR1 and CDR2: SGHDN, FVKESK. Ahead of thyroid surgery, no patient had received treatment of any kind. This clone was counted at least ten times. Its antigen is not identified. Per the authors' pipeline: CDR3 was compared across clinicopathological groups, and the resulting differences were used to build a distant-metastasis classifier for papillary thyroid cancer. With MiXCR, TCRdb called clones anew from the PCR reads. Clone size and V and J calls follow TCRdb, not the original study. In the table there are under 30,000 clones, around 14% of which are singletons.

The sequence came from a female donor with papillary thyroid cancer or a benign thyroid nodule (not recorded which). Some clones in this sample may be carry-over from other donors' samples. Specimen: blood. V is TRBV14 and J is TRBJ2-7; no definite D call. CDR3 loop: CASSQERRFEGEQYF. The DNA of the CDR3 is TGTGCCAGCAGCCAAGAACGGCGGTTCGAAGGCGAGCAGTACTTC.